The present T cell receptor (beta chain) was sequenced within a study of blood T cells in healthy people across ages. The study's findings and limits: Per million T cells, TCR beta diversity dropped about linearly as age rose.

As concerns this clonotype: Its antigen is as yet unknown. Germline and junction disagree at one end, which may indicate a read error.

The CDR3 runs to 12 residues. The germline V gene has CDR1 GTSNPN and CDR2 SVGIG (reference sequence). A second PCR, run for roughly 7 to 12 cycles, used a sample-barcoded 5' primer plus a J-beta primer mix. From the 5' RACE reads, TCRdb called clonotypes with MiXCR, one entry per CDR3 protein. The sample yields hundreds of thousands of distinct CDR3 sequences, 58% seen once. The sequencing input was blood. The TCR comes from a young man in good health. The V gene is TRBV30, the J gene TRBJ2-5; either TRBD1 or TRBD2 may fit D (5 bases each). TRBJ2-7 matches the DNA end more closely, so the J call is doubtful. The CDR3 is CAGSVDNDEQYF. The CDR3 DNA follows: TGTGCCGGGAGTGTGGACAATGACGAGCAGTACTTC.